This TCR beta chain was obtained from a study of CD8 T cells in ankylosing spondylitis. Points from the study as a whole: A CD8+ phenotype characterized the disease-linked clones, which were relatively rare in peripheral blood. Significant enrichment of disease-linked clones was reportedly seen in matched ankylosing spondylitis synovial fluid. Past research had described some motif variants in reactive arthritis synovial fluid and blood.

Quantitative 5'-RACE with molecular barcodes produced the TCR beta libraries. MiXCR, applied by TCRdb to the 5' RACE reads, yields one record per CDR3 protein. The table shows around 150,000 distinct CDR3 sequences, with about 17% occurring only once. This clonotype was counted at least ten times. Its antigen remains unidentified. CDR1 and CDR2 from the germline V gene are SEHNR and FQNEAQ (reference sequence). The CDR3 consists of 16 residues. V was clipped by 3 bases and J by 2 bases, with 14 bases between them. The TCR was taken from a male donor with ankylosing spondylitis or in good health (not recorded which). The chain employs TRBV7-9 and TRBJ1-5; D is perhaps TRBD1 (5 bases). The sequenced sample was blood, either unsorted or a sorted T cell fraction (not recorded which). In nucleotides, the CDR3 is TGTGCCAGCAGCTTGGCGGGGCTGGGTGGCAATCAGCCCCAGCATTTT. Amino acids: CASSLAGLGGNQPQHF. The full variable domain, its missing parts supplied by reference TRBV7-9 and TRBJ1-5, is DTGVSQNPRHKITKRGQNVTFRCDPISEHNRLYWYRQTLGQGPEFLTYFQNEAQLEKSRLLSDRFSAERPKGSFSTLEIQRTEQGDSAMYLCASSLAGLGGNQPQHFGDGTRLSIL.